One sample yielded the 3 T cell receptor beta chains listed below, sequenced in a study of blood T cell repertoires in COVID-19. Only in-frame clones appear in the TCRdb table, and some are missing; sequencing was by immunoSEQ multiplex PCR. This sample yields 490,000 or so clones, of which 88% are seen a single time; about 1.7% belongs to the top ten. The specimen sequenced was PBMCs or T cells enriched from blood (not recorded which). The receptors were sampled from a woman aged 40 to 55 who had recovered from COVID-19.

The chain carries TRBV20-1 and TRBJ1-1; weak D call: TRBD1 (6 bases). Germline V gene sequence: CDR1 DFQATT, CDR2 SNEGSKA (reference sequence). The ends were cut back, 3 bases at V and 7 bases at J, with 12 bases in the middle. This CDR3 has 12 residues. CDR3 sequence: CSASDDRIEAFF. The CDR3 DNA reads as TGCAGTGCTAGTGATGACAGGATTGAAGCTTTCTTT.

The chain is built from TRBV7-9 and TRBJ2-7; tentative D call: TRBD2 (5 bases). This CDR3 spans 15 amino acids. V shed 5 bases and J shed 4 bases, with 18 bases lying between them. Germline V CDR1 and CDR2: SEHNR, FQNEAQ (reference sequence). In DNA form, the CDR3 reads TGTGCCAGCAGCCCCCCCGGTGGCGGGTTGTACGAGCAGTACTTC. Residues: CASSPPGGGLYEQYF.

J is TRBJ2-7 and V is TRBV2, with 7 bases identical to TRBD2. The CDR3 runs 13 residues. The germline V gene has CDR1 SNHLY and CDR2 FYNNEI. J gave up 2 bases and V 10 bases, and 8 bases lay outside the gene matches. This CDR3 is CATKRDPPYEQYF. The CDR3 nucleotides are TGTGCCACCAAGCGGGACCCTCCCTACGAGCAGTACTTC. Drawing the rest from reference TRBV2 and TRBJ2-7, the complete variable domain is EPEVTQTPSHQVTQMGQEVILRCVPISNHLYFYWYRQILGQKVEFLVSFYNNEISEKSEIFDDQFSVERPDGSNFTLKIRSTKLEDSAMYFCATKRDPPYEQYFGPGTRLTVT.